The T cell receptor beta chain under discussion was sequenced for a study of control samples from healthy donors and cancer patients (dated by TCRdb to the early 2020s). This clone showed up just once. There is no known antigen for this receptor. It has no much larger one-base neighbor in the sample; base qualities were not kept. Library generation was performed with the immunoSEQ multiplex PCR assay. TCRdb provides this immuneACCESS table in a form limited to in-frame rearrangements. Some clones are lacking; in checked studies, under half of them reflect an unresolved V gene, and why the rest are absent is not known. This sample lists about 120,000 clones; more than 70% were detected once. The ten largest clonotypes hold under 40% of the sample. Trimming removed 3 bases from V and 7 bases from J, leaving 9 bases between the germline ends. The CDR3 measures 12 amino acids from cysteine to phenylalanine. The sequence is cut down to CDR3 DNA, 36 bases in frame from base 1. The germline V gene (reference sequence) specifies LNHDA as CDR1 and SQIVND as CDR2.

Input material: blood. The source is a man aged 45-60 years in good health. The sequence joins TRBV19 to TRBJ1-2; no D gene can be assigned with confidence. CDR3 protein: CASSIYPSGYTF. The sequenced DNA: TGTGCCAGTAGTATCTACCCTTCTGGCTACACCTTC.